Below are 29 T cell receptor beta chains sequenced from a single sample in a study of cytomegalovirus exposure and HLA in healthy donors. The PCR was carried out with 60 Vbeta primers and 13 Jbeta primers. Sequencing used immunoSEQ multiplex PCR; TCRdb keeps in-frame clones, though not all of them. The data show some 110,000 clones, around 86% seen once. Sequences were obtained from PBMCs. All receptors come from a man in his thirties or forties in good health and CMV-seropositive.

The chain links TRBV5-4 to TRBJ2-2; D possibly corresponds to TRBD1 (5 bases). The V gene lost 4 bases and the J gene lost 4 bases, with 11 bases spanning the gap. Per the germline V gene, CDR1 is SGHNT and CDR2 is YYREEE (reference sequence). There are 14 residues in the CDR3. The CDR3 bases are TGTGCCAGCAGCGTAGGGGCTACCACCGGGGAGCTGTTTTTT. As protein: CASSVGATTGELFF.

The chain carries TRBV20-1 and TRBJ2-5; tentative D call: TRBD2 (5 bases). The J call may be faulty, since TRBJ2-7 better matches the DNA end. There are 11 residues in the CDR3. Germline CDR1 is DFQATT and CDR2 is SNEGSKA (reference sequence). For the CDR3, the DNA is TGCAGCGCACACCGGGACTACGAGCAGTACTTC. Its translation is CSAHRDYEQYF.

The chain recombines TRBV6-5 with TRBJ1-2; 10 positions agree with TRBD1. The V gene end was trimmed by 5 bases and the J gene end by 4 bases; junction bases not matched to a gene: 1. CDR1 is MNHEY, CDR2 SVGAGI, per germline. This CDR3 has 13 amino acids. The CDR3 DNA reads TGTGCCAGCAGTCGGACAGGGGGCTATGGCTACACCTTC. It is translated as CASSRTGGYGYTF.

This clone was observed a handful of times. The J gene is TRBJ1-4, the V gene TRBV5-4; the D gene is possibly TRBD1 (6 bases). Per germline, CDR1 SGHNT and CDR2 YYREEE (reference sequence). There are 14 residues in the CDR3. The V and J ends lost 4 bases and 2 bases respectively, with 9 bases between them. The CDR3 region is CASSNGQTNEKLFF. The CDR3, as DNA: TGTGCCAGCAGCAACGGACAGACTAATGAAAAACTGTTTTTT.

This clone was seen only a few times. The chain joins TRBV6-1 to TRBJ2-7, with TRBD2 matching over 8 bases. Germline values: CDR1 MNHNS, CDR2 SASEGT. The length of the CDR3 is 17 residues. The J segment lost 0 bases and the V segment lost 1 base, leaving 8 bases of the junction unmatched. The DNA of the CDR3 is TGTGCCAGCAGTGAAGGGCTAGCGGGCTTACTCTCCTACGAGCAGTACTTC. The encoded protein is CASSEGLAGLLSYEQYF.

This clone came up many times. The chain is built from TRBV6-6 and TRBJ2-7, with 8 bases identical to TRBD2. The CDR3 covers 15 residues. J was trimmed by 1 base and V by 5 bases; bases with no gene match: 7. Germline assignment: CDR1 MNHNY and CDR2 SVGAGI (reference sequence). CDR3: CASSQTTSGSYEQYF. The CDR3 bases are TGTGCCAGCAGTCAAACTACTAGCGGATCCTACGAGCAGTACTTC.

This chain joins TRBV7-3 and TRBJ1-6; D gene ambiguous. Trimming shortened V by 2 bases and J by 8 bases, and 22 bases separated the two germline ends. The CDR3 loop spans 18 amino acids. Germline V lookup: CDR1 SGHTA, CDR2 FQGTGA. CDR3 sequence reads: CASSLRPPSDTVDSPLHF. DNA of the CDR3: TGTGCCAGCAGCTTACGCCCCCCATCCGATACGGTCGATTCACCCCTCCACTTT.

This clone was seen only once. The V gene is TRBV5-1, the J gene TRBJ1-4; perhaps TRBD1 as D (5 bases). V was clipped by 2 bases and J by 3 bases, with 11 bases between them. The CDR3 sequence is 15 residues long. Germline assignment: CDR1 SGHRS and CDR2 YFSETQ. The CDR3 region has the DNA TGCGCCAGCAGCTTCGCCCGGGGGTCTAATGAAAAACTGTTTTTT. This codes for CASSFARGSNEKLFF.

V and J are TRBV9 and TRBJ1-1; 7 bases map to TRBD1. This CDR3 has 13 residues. V lost 4 bases and J lost 6; bases outside the gene matches: 6. The germline V gene has CDR1 SGDLS and CDR2 YYNGEE. The CDR3 DNA reads TGTGCCAGCAGCCCGACAGGGAATGCTGAAGCTTTCTTT. This sequence encodes CASSPTGNAEAFF.

The DNA for the CDR3 is TGTGCCAGCAGCCAAGATCCGGCAGGCGATTCACCCCTCCACTTT. It yields the protein CASSQDPAGDSPLHF. The rearrangement uses TRBV4-2 and TRBJ1-6; D unresolved. Germline assignment: CDR1 LGHNA and CDR2 YNFKEQ. This CDR3 region has 15 residues. The V end was cut by 0 bases, the J end by 8 bases, with 11 bases between.

The chain joins TRBV28 to TRBJ1-6; 7 nucleotides line up with TRBD1. V was clipped by 6 bases and J by 14 bases; unmatched bases: 7. The V gene's germline CDR1 is MDHEN and CDR2 SYDVKM. This CDR3 spans 12 amino acids. The CDR3 protein is CASRPQGEALHF. CDR3 nucleotide sequence: TGTGCCAGCAGGCCCCAGGGGGAGGCCCTCCACTTT. Full variable domain (remainder filled in from reference TRBV28 and TRBJ1-6): DVKVTQSSRYLVKRTGEKVFLECVQDMDHENMFWYRQDPGLGLRLIYFSYDVKMKEKGDIPEGYSVSREKKERFSLILESASTNQTSMYLCASRPQGEALHFGNGTRLTVT.

The chain links TRBV5-1 to TRBJ1-1; tentatively, D is TRBD1 (5 bases). The CDR3 has 15 amino acids. Trimming cost V 4 bases and J 1 base, with 14 bases left between them. The germline gives CDR1 SGHRS, CDR2 YFSETQ. CDR3 DNA: TGCGCCAGCAGCGGGGGGTTCGGACAGAACACTGAAGCTTTCTTT. Protein: CASSGGFGQNTEAFF.

This clone has more than one count but fewer than ten. The rearrangement uses TRBV5-6 and TRBJ1-2; D may be TRBD1 (5 bases). Germline-derived CDR1 and CDR2 are SGHDT and YYEEEE. The CDR3 runs to 14 residues. Trimming stripped 0 bases from V and 4 bases from J, with 10 bases between. CDR3 sequence: CASSLGGEVYGYTF. The DNA for the CDR3 is TGTGCCAGCAGCTTGGGGGGGGAAGTCTATGGCTACACCTTC.

The V gene is TRBV14, the J gene TRBJ1-2; D ambiguous. The germline V and J ends were trimmed by 5 bases and 3 bases, with 7 bases remaining between them. CDR1 and CDR2 (germline): SGHDN, FVKESK. This CDR3 contains 12 residues. This chain's CDR3 is CASSTSDYGYTF. As DNA, the CDR3 is TGTGCCAGCAGCACCTCAGACTATGGCTACACCTTC.

The gene calls are TRBV5-1 and TRBJ2-3; 14 bases fit TRBD2. Germline V CDR1 and CDR2: SGHRS, YFSETQ. J was trimmed by 5 bases and V by 1 base; bases with no gene match: 6. This CDR3 has 17 residues. CDR3 sequence: CASSLYGTSGGEDTQYF. CDR3 in DNA: TGCGCCAGCAGCTTGTATGGGACTAGCGGGGGAGAAGATACGCAGTATTTT.

In this sample, this clone turned up once. The chain links TRBV5-1 to TRBJ2-1; TRBD2 agrees at 9 bases. V shed 6 bases and J 9 bases; nucleotides not matched to a gene: 7. Per germline, CDR1 SGHRS and CDR2 YFSETQ. This CDR3 spans 13 amino acids. Here the CDR3 reads CASKGLATIEQFF. CDR3 nucleotides: TGCGCCAGCAAGGGACTAGCTACGATTGAGCAGTTCTTC. Using reference TRBV5-1 and TRBJ2-1 for the parts outside the CDR3, the full variable domain is KAGVTQTPRYLIKTRGQQVTLSCSPISGHRSVSWYQQTPGQGLQFLFEYFSETQRNKGNFPGRFSGRQFSNSRSEMNVSTLELGDSALYLCASKGLATIEQFFGPGTRLTVL.

The chain carries TRBV18 and TRBJ2-7, with 12 bases lining up with TRBD2. This CDR3 is built from 15 residues. Germline CDR1 is KGHSH and CDR2 is LQKENI. V trimming: 3 bases; J trimming: 7 bases; junction bases outside the gene matches: 7. CDR3 nucleotides: TGTGCCAGCTCACCTTCTGGACTAGCGGGGAGGGAGCAGTACTTC. Its protein product is CASSPSGLAGREQYF.

This clone was seen only once. At one of its ends the junction is not consistent with the germline gene, which may arise from a read error. Other DNA sequences of this sample code for an identical CDR3. This rearrangement joins TRBV4-1 to TRBJ1-6; a possible D gene is TRBD1 (5 bases). Germline CDR1 and CDR2: MGHRA and YSYEKL. This CDR3 is built from 16 residues. This CDR3 reads CASSQGRTYINSPLHF. In DNA, the CDR3 is TGCGCCAGCAGCCAAGGAAGGACATACATTAATTCCCCCCTCCACTTT.

The chain combines TRBV28 with TRBJ2-1, with 8 bases fitting TRBD2. V trimming: 5 bases; J trimming: 7 bases; junction bases outside the gene matches: 7. The CDR3 is made up of 14 amino acids. Per the germline V gene, CDR1 is MDHEN and CDR2 is SYDVKM. CDR3 DNA: TGTGCCAGCAGTCCCCACGGGGGGGTGAATGAGCAGTTCTTC. Its protein product is CASSPHGGVNEQFF.

This sequence joins TRBV15 and TRBJ2-7, with 11 nucleotides matching TRBD1. The CDR3 sequence is 15 residues long. Germline V gives CDR1 LNHNV, CDR2 YYDKDF (reference sequence). V gave up 5 bases and J gave up 2 bases; unmatched junction bases: 5. CDR3 DNA: TGTGCCACCAGCCCTTGGACAGGGGGCACCTACGAGCAGTACTTC. Translating gives CATSPWTGGTYEQYF.

The chain recombines TRBV10-1 with TRBJ2-3; tentative D call: TRBD2 (6 bases). The germline V and J ends were trimmed by 6 bases and 2 bases, with 12 bases remaining between them. The CDR3 extends over 14 amino acids. CDR1 is WNHNN and CDR2 is SYGVQD in the germline V gene (reference sequence). The CDR3 region has the DNA TGCGCCAGCAGGGACGGGGGATACACAGATACGCAGTATTTT. It specifies CASRDGGYTDTQYF.

A word on this clone: Other nucleotide sequences in the sample specify the same CDR3. The genes are TRBV4-1 and TRBJ2-7, with 7 bases matching TRBD1. The CDR3 is 13 amino acids. Germline CDR1 reads MGHRA; CDR2 reads YSYEKL. With V trimmed by 4 bases and J by 3 bases, 3 bases remained unmatched. This CDR3 is CASSRTGDYEQYF. CDR3 DNA sequence: TGCGCCAGCAGCCGGACAGGAGACTACGAGCAGTACTTC.

There are a few counts of this clone. The J gene is TRBJ1-1, the V gene TRBV6-1, with D tentatively TRBD1 (6 bases). Germline V CDR1 and CDR2: MNHNS, SASEGT. Trimming left V 7 bases short and J 3 bases short, with 18 bases between. The CDR3 consists of 15 residues. CDR3 coding DNA: TGTGCCAGCACCTTAAAAGGACAGTACGACACTGAAGCTTTCTTT. Its translation is CASTLKGQYDTEAFF.

This sequence joins TRBV18 and TRBJ1-2, with D unclear. V was cut by 10 bases and J by 2 bases, with 11 bases left in between. Germline-derived CDR1 and CDR2 are KGHSH and LQKENI. The CDR3 extends over 12 amino acids. This CDR3 is CATSGENYGYTF. In nucleotides, the CDR3 is TGTGCCACTTCCGGGGAAAACTATGGCTACACCTTC.

By sample share, this clone is medium-sized (0.01 to 0.1%). The chain links TRBV4-1 to TRBJ2-7; a possible D gene is TRBD1 (5 bases). The V end lost 6 bases, the J end lost 0 bases, and 9 bases lay between the germline ends. The CDR3 extends over 13 amino acids. CDR1 and CDR2 (germline): MGHRA, YSYEKL. The CDR3: CASRPDNSYEQYF. DNA for the CDR3: TGCGCCAGCAGGCCGGACAACTCCTACGAGCAGTACTTC.

The chain couples TRBV7-9 to TRBJ2-2; 7 nucleotides align to TRBD1. J was trimmed by 1 base and V by 3 bases; bases with no gene match: 5. This CDR3 spans 16 amino acids. Looked up from germline, CDR1 is SEHNR and CDR2 is FQNEAQ (reference sequence). The CDR3: CASSLTGFQNTGELFF. The CDR3 DNA reads as TGTGCCAGCAGCTTGACAGGGTTCCAGAACACCGGGGAGCTGTTTTTT.

With regard to this clone: At the DNA level, this CDR3 is encoded by other sequences in the same sample as well. The chain links TRBV27 to TRBJ2-1, with 11 positions matching TRBD2. Germline V gives CDR1 MNHEY, CDR2 SMNVEV (reference sequence). V lost 6 bases, J lost 2 bases, and 3 bases stayed unmatched. The CDR3 totals 15 residues. The CDR3 bases are TGTGCCAGCAGCCTTAGCGGGGGGGCCTACAATGAGCAGTTCTTC. Its protein is CASSLSGGAYNEQFF.

The chain carries TRBV7-8 and TRBJ1-4; D perhaps matches TRBD1 (6 bases). V lost 5 bases and J 0 bases, leaving 19 bases between the germline ends. The CDR3 totals 18 residues. Germline V CDR1 and CDR2: SGHVS, FQNEAQ. In DNA, the CDR3 is TGTGCCAGCAGCCCGTTACAGGGCAAGGGGGCAACTAATGAAAAACTGTTTTTT. Translated: CASSPLQGKGATNEKLFF.

The rearrangement links TRBV18 to TRBJ1-1; 8 bases fit TRBD1. This CDR3 spans 16 amino acids. V shed 3 bases, J shed 2 bases, and the junction held 8 bases outside the gene matches. The V gene's germline CDR1 is KGHSH and CDR2 LQKENI. The CDR3 sequence is CASSPAQGALNTEAFF. For the CDR3, the DNA is TGTGCCAGCTCACCCGCTCAGGGGGCCCTTAACACTGAAGCTTTCTTT.